The next 30 T cell receptor beta chains were all read from a single sample in a study of T-cell reconstitution after alpha-beta-depleted transplantation in children (dated by TCRdb to the mid-2010s). The protocol used for the library was PCR. Instrument on record: Illumina HiSeq 2500. TCR libraries were prepared with molecular barcoding, using unique molecular identifiers to normalize TCRbeta repertoire quantification. TCRdb cleaned the public reads at Q25 with fastp, built clones with MiXCR and kept in-frame beta chains. Identical CDR3 protein sequences are pooled into one entry, listed with their most common genes and DNA. Across this sample there are about 610,000 distinct CDR3 sequences, with roughly a tenth seen only once. Clones ranked in the top ten supply less than 4.5% of the sample. The sample here was PBMCs from the stem cell graft donor, taken from the stem cell graft. These receptors were taken from a human donor who donated a stem cell graft to a child with acute myeloid leukemia.

This clonotype was recorded at least ten times. This chain links TRBV20-1 with TRBJ2-5, with TRBD2 matching 11 bases. Germline V CDR1 and CDR2: DFQATT, SNEGSKA (reference sequence). V was pared by 5 bases and J by 2 bases, with 4 bases of the junction left unmatched. This CDR3 has 14 residues. The CDR3 sequence: CSAYVAGGQETQYF. The CDR3 DNA is TGCAGTGCTTATGTAGCGGGAGGGCAAGAGACCCAGTACTTC.

This sequence joins TRBV29-1 and TRBJ1-1; D is unclear. In germline, CDR1 is SQVTM, CDR2 ANQGSEA. The CDR3 consists of 10 residues. In nucleotides, the CDR3 is TGCCCCGTACGTCGGGATGAAGCTTTCTTT. Protein product: CPVRRDEAFF. Complete variable domain (other parts from reference TRBV29-1 and TRBJ1-1): SAVISQKPSRDICQRGTSLTIQCQVDSQVTMMFWYRQQPGQSLTLIATANQGSEATYESGFVIDKFPISRPNLTFSTLTVSNMSPEDSSIYLCPVRRDEAFFGQGTRLTVV.

This chain links TRBV28 with TRBJ1-2; 7 bases match TRBD1. Germline CDR1 and CDR2: MDHEN and SYDVKM. With 3 bases clipped from V and 4 bases from J, the junction kept 5 bases outside the gene matches. The CDR3 covers 14 residues. The CDR3 region has the DNA TGTGCCAGCAGTTTGACAGGGCTGGGCTATGGCTACACCTTC. Translation gives CASSLTGLGYGYTF.

This clonotype was found many times. The chain employs TRBV12-3 or TRBV12-4 and TRBJ2-3; a possible D gene is TRBD1 (5 bases). Between the trimmed V and J ends, which lost 3 bases and 0 bases, there was a span of 10 bases. The CDR3 spans 15 residues. The CDR3 nucleotides are TGTGCCAGCAGTTTCCCAGGGTTTAGCACAGATACGCAGTATTTT. Its translation: CASSFPGFSTDTQYF.

This clonotype was observed a few times. The J gene is TRBJ2-2, the V gene TRBV27, with 8 bases aligning to TRBD1. CDR3 length equals 15 residues. Trimming cost V 5 bases and J 7 bases; bases outside gene matches: 9. Germline V gives CDR1 MNHEY, CDR2 SMNVEV (reference sequence). CDR3 coding DNA: TGTGCCAGCAGTCCGGACAGGGTTGGCGGCGGGGAGCTGTTTTTT. This codes for CASSPDRVGGGELFF.

This clonotype was counted ten times or more. The chain is built from TRBV7-9 and TRBJ2-2; D call uncertain. CDR1 and CDR2 (germline): SEHNR, FQNEAQ (reference sequence). V lost 2 bases and J lost 2, with 9 bases in between. The CDR3 loop spans 15 amino acids. CDR3 residues: CASSLSQANTGELFF. DNA for the CDR3: TGTGCCAGCAGCTTAAGCCAGGCCAACACCGGGGAGCTGTTTTTT.

This clonotype was picked up a small number of times. The chain has TRBV20-1 and TRBJ2-7; 7 positions match TRBD1. Germline CDR1 is DFQATT and CDR2 is SNEGSKA (reference sequence). The CDR3 extends over 15 amino acids. The trim removed 2 bases at V and 9 bases at J, leaving 16 bases unmatched. The CDR3 DNA reads as TGCAGTGCTAGAAGATCGAATGACAGGGTTGGGGGGCAGTACTTC. It codes for CSARRSNDRVGGQYF.

The chain employs TRBV7-2 and TRBJ2-3; D is unresolved. V was pared by 1 base and J by 4 bases, with 15 bases between. This CDR3 spans 16 amino acids. CDR1 SGHTA and CDR2 FQGNSA come from the germline V gene. CDR3 in amino acids: CASSLVPGRWADTQYF. CDR3 coding DNA: TGTGCCAGCAGCTTAGTTCCCGGCCGGTGGGCAGATACGCAGTATTTT.

This clonotype has more than one count but fewer than ten. The genes are TRBV7-9 and TRBJ1-2; D gene uncertain. Germline values: CDR1 SEHNR, CDR2 FQNEAQ (reference sequence). This CDR3 has 15 amino acids. V dropped 2 bases and J dropped 8 bases, with 18 bases sitting between them. CDR3 in DNA: TGTGCCAGCAGCTTAATCCCCTCGGTCCCGGAAGGCTACACCTTC. Its translation: CASSLIPSVPEGYTF.

In its sample, this clonotype was seen a few times. This chain joins TRBV20-1 and TRBJ1-2, with 9 nucleotides matching TRBD1. After removal of 1 base from V and 7 bases from J, the junction contained 1 base not matched to a gene. Germline loops: CDR1 DFQATT, CDR2 SNEGSKA (reference sequence). The CDR3 runs to 12 residues. In nucleotides, the CDR3 is TGCAGTGCTAGAGGACAGGGGGTTGGCTACACCTTC. Its translation: CSARGQGVGYTF.

The V gene is TRBV4-2, the J gene TRBJ2-7; 7 nucleotides match TRBD2. CDR3 size: 14 residues. The trim removed 1 base at V and 5 bases at J, leaving 5 bases unmatched. CDR1 and CDR2 (germline): LGHNA, YNFKEQ. CDR3 DNA: TGTGCCAGCAGCCAAGGTGCAGCGGGGCACGAGCAGTACTTC. Translating gives CASSQGAAGHEQYF.

In this sample, this clonotype turned up a few times. The chain is built from TRBV4-3 and TRBJ2-7; no clear D gene. The germline CDR1 and CDR2 sequences are LGHNA and YSLEER. The germline V and J ends were trimmed by 0 bases and 1 base, with 13 bases remaining between them. The CDR3 loop spans 16 amino acids. CDR3 in DNA: TGCGCCAGCAGCCAAGAATCGCGGTCTCTTTCCTACGAGCAGTACTTC. The encoded protein is CASSQESRSLSYEQYF.

The V and J genes are TRBV5-1 and TRBJ2-7; D remains unclear. The ends were cut back, 0 bases at V and 3 bases at J, with 10 bases in the middle. Germline V CDR1 and CDR2: SGHRS, YFSETQ. The CDR3 is 14 amino acids. The CDR3 nucleotides are TGCGCCAGCAGCTTGGAGTTTAGGGACTACGAGCAGTACTTC. This codes for CASSLEFRDYEQYF.

This clonotype came up a few times. This chain uses TRBV20-1 with TRBJ2-7; D is uncertain. V lost 5 bases and J 4 bases, leaving 15 bases between the germline ends. Germline V gene sequence: CDR1 DFQATT, CDR2 SNEGSKA (reference sequence). This CDR3 is built from 13 residues. CDR3 nucleotide sequence: TGCAGTGCTCCCCCCCCGCCCCGGTACGAGCAGTACTTC. Translated, it gives CSAPPPPRYEQYF.

The J gene is TRBJ2-3, the V gene TRBV20-1; 7 nucleotides agree with TRBD2. Germline CDR1 and CDR2: DFQATT and SNEGSKA (reference sequence). The ends lost 3 bases at V and 4 bases at J; junction bases unmatched: 10. The CDR3 sequence is 15 residues long. The CDR3 here is CSASLAGVHSDTQYF. In nucleotides, the CDR3 is TGCAGTGCTAGCCTGGCGGGAGTGCACTCAGATACGCAGTATTTT.

This clonotype was observed a handful of times. The chain is built from TRBV10-3 and TRBJ2-7; 10 bases match TRBD1. V shed 6 bases, J shed 5 bases, and the junction held 7 bases outside the gene matches. The germline gives CDR1 ENHRY, CDR2 SYGVKD. There are 14 residues in the CDR3. CDR3 in amino acids: CAISSTGTGDEQYF. The CDR3 bases are TGTGCCATCAGCTCTACCGGGACAGGGGACGAGCAGTACTTC.

This clonotype was seen more than once but under ten times. The chain has TRBV6-2 or TRBV6-3 and TRBJ2-7, with 10 bases matching TRBD2. The V segment lost 7 bases and the J segment 3 bases; nucleotides outside the gene matches: 12. This CDR3 region has 16 residues. The germline gives CDR1 MNHEY, CDR2 SVGEGT. The chain's CDR3 is CASNPLEREGRYEQYF. CDR3 sequence (DNA): TGTGCCAGCAATCCCCTCGAGCGGGAGGGCCGCTACGAGCAGTACTTC.

V usage is TRBV7-3 and J usage is TRBJ2-1, with 12 bases fitting TRBD2. Germline V CDR1 and CDR2: SGHTA, FQGTGA. This CDR3 has 17 amino acids. With V trimmed by 2 bases and J by 7 bases, 9 bases remained unmatched. In DNA, the CDR3 is TGTGCCAGCAGCTTATGGACTAGCGGGATTGTGGGAAATGAGCAGTTCTTC. The encoded protein is CASSLWTSGIVGNEQFF.

The V and J genes are TRBV28 and TRBJ2-7; D gene ambiguous. The CDR3 covers 16 residues. V lost 0 bases to trimming and J lost 3 bases, with 15 bases between them. Germline CDR1 is MDHEN and CDR2 is SYDVKM. In DNA, the CDR3 is TGTGCCAGCAGTTTATGGGGCATTGTCACCCTCTACGAGCAGTACTTC. Protein: CASSLWGIVTLYEQYF.

This clonotype was detected only a few times. This sequence joins TRBV5-6 and TRBJ1-5; TRBD1 matches at 7 bases. V shed 0 bases and J 1 base; nucleotides not matched to a gene: 4. CDR3 length: 16 amino acids. Germline lookup yields CDR1 SGHDT and CDR2 YYEEEE. As DNA, the CDR3 is TGTGCCAGCAGCTTGGGAGGGACAGCGAGCAATCAGCCCCAGCATTTT. This translates into CASSLGGTASNQPQHF.

This clonotype turned up a few times. The rearrangement links TRBV4-2 to TRBJ2-7; tentatively, D is TRBD1 (6 bases). Germline values: CDR1 LGHNA, CDR2 YNFKEQ. V was pared by 2 bases and J by 5 bases, with 10 bases between. This CDR3 is 13 amino acids long. The CDR3 DNA follows: TGTGCCAGCAGCCAACGCAGGGGCCACGAGCAGTACTTC. Amino acids: CASSQRRGHEQYF.

The rearrangement links TRBV11-2 to TRBJ2-5, with TRBD1 matching over 8 bases. With 4 bases clipped from V and 5 bases from J, the junction kept 6 bases outside the gene matches. Germline V gene sequence: CDR1 SGHAT, CDR2 FQNNGV. The CDR3 is made up of 14 amino acids. CDR3 nucleotides: TGTGCCAGCAGCTCCTCGGGACAGGCGGAGACCCAGTACTTC. It encodes CASSSSGQAETQYF.

This clonotype was detected many times. The rearrangement links TRBV20-1 to TRBJ2-3; 7 bases agree with TRBD2. V lost 7 bases and J lost 4; bases outside the gene matches: 14. CDR1 is DFQATT and CDR2 is SNEGSKA in the germline V gene (reference sequence). The CDR3 consists of 15 residues. CDR3 loop: CSVGVMAGVSDTQYF. As DNA, the CDR3 is TGCAGTGTGGGGGTTATGGCGGGAGTGTCAGATACGCAGTATTTT.

This clonotype has just a few counts. The V gene is TRBV12-3 or TRBV12-4, the J gene TRBJ2-1, with TRBD2 matching 11 bases. The CDR3 extends over 13 amino acids. Trimming took 8 bases from V and 9 from J; bases not matched to a gene: 6. CDR3 nucleotide sequence: TGTGCCAGCTTGACTAGCGGGAAGCTTGAGCAGTTCTTC. As protein: CASLTSGKLEQFF.

The chain is built from TRBV25-1 and TRBJ1-1; tentative D call: TRBD1 (5 bases). V shed 3 bases and J shed 6 bases, with 20 bases lying between them. The CDR3 sequence is 16 residues long. From germline, CDR1 is MGHDK and CDR2 SYGVNS. The CDR3 coding sequence is TGTGCCAGCAGTGATCCTGGCGGGGACCCCCCCGCTGAAGCTTTCTTT. Its protein product is CASSDPGGDPPAEAFF.

The chain carries TRBV20-1 and TRBJ1-1; 8 positions agree with TRBD1. Germline V CDR1 and CDR2: DFQATT, SNEGSKA (reference sequence). V was clipped by 2 bases and J by 4 bases; unmatched bases: 6. CDR3 length: 14 amino acids. CDR3 sequence (DNA): TGCAGTGCTAGACCCCCCGGACAGGGCACTGAAGCTTTCTTT. It is translated as CSARPPGQGTEAFF.

The V and J genes are TRBV2 and TRBJ1-4; TRBD1 aligns across 7 bases. CDR3 length equals 14 residues. V dropped 7 bases and J dropped 6; count of bases not matched to a gene: 8. Per germline, CDR1 SNHLY and CDR2 FYNNEI. Written as DNA, the CDR3 is TGTGCCAGCACGCTTGAGGGGGCGGATGAAAAACTGTTTTTT. Translation: CASTLEGADEKLFF.

V gene TRBV7-3 combines with J gene TRBJ2-2; 9 bases are shared with TRBD2. CDR3 length: 18 amino acids. The junction had 13 bases not matched to a gene; V was cut back by 8 bases and J by 0 bases. Germline CDR1 reads SGHTA; CDR2 reads FQGTGA. The CDR3 spells CASAKHSGRMPNTGELFF. For the CDR3, the DNA is TGTGCCAGCGCCAAACATAGCGGGAGAATGCCGAACACCGGGGAGCTGTTTTTT.

This clonotype appeared many times. The chain carries TRBV27 and TRBJ2-7; 9 nucleotides agree with TRBD1. Unmatched junction bases numbered 7, after V lost 7 bases and J lost 3 bases. The CDR3 runs to 14 residues. Germline CDR1 is MNHEY and CDR2 is SMNVEV (reference sequence). The CDR3 region has the DNA TGTGCCAGCACCTCCCGGACAGGGGACTACGAGCAGTACTTC. Its translation: CASTSRTGDYEQYF.

This clonotype was detected ten times or more. The chain employs TRBV4-2 and TRBJ2-7; D gene unclear. The CDR3 totals 13 residues. V dropped 0 bases and J dropped 4 bases, with 7 bases sitting between them. CDR1 is LGHNA and CDR2 is YNFKEQ in the germline V gene. The CDR3, as DNA: TGTGCCAGCAGCCAAGAAGTATGGTACGAGCAGTACTTC. The encoded protein is CASSQEVWYEQYF.